This is a list of T cell receptor beta chains from one sample in a study of T cells expressing NK-cell markers. TCRdb processed the 5' RACE reads again and assigns one entry to each CDR3 protein, with no DNA. The sample's table shows 500,000 or so distinct CDR3 sequences. The sample comprised blood T cells: a sorted CD56 or NKG2C T cell subset, CD4+ or CD8+ T cells, or bulk PBMC T cells (not recorded which). The receptors originated from a young man in good health. Each CDR3 is given with its conserved first and last residue. Fields, in order: V gene, J gene, CDR3 protein.

v_gene: TRBV5-1; j_gene: TRBJ2-1; CDR3aa: CASSIGLAGGLEQFF
v_gene: TRBV6-2/TRBV6-3; j_gene: TRBJ2-7; CDR3aa: CATGRGYEQYF
v_gene: TRBV4-2; j_gene: TRBJ1-2; CDR3aa: CASSPDGTSVEGYTF
v_gene: TRBV29-1; j_gene: TRBJ2-1; CDR3aa: CSDGDPGGRRNEQFF
v_gene: TRBV6-4; j_gene: TRBJ2-3; CDR3aa: CASSERTSGRGLLGTDTQYF
v_gene: TRBV5-1; j_gene: TRBJ2-7; CDR3aa: CASSFIGNLEQYF
v_gene: TRBV10-3; j_gene: TRBJ2-3; CDR3aa: CAISLGGSGDTQYF
v_gene: TRBV11-2; j_gene: TRBJ2-2; CDR3aa: CASSLDMPGGTGGELFF
v_gene: TRBV7-9; j_gene: TRBJ2-3; CDR3aa: CASSLRVDGTDTQYF
v_gene: TRBV9; j_gene: TRBJ2-1; CDR3aa: CASSARWRDNEQFF
v_gene: TRBV18; j_gene: TRBJ1-1; CDR3aa: CASSPLSGTGNLNTEAFF
v_gene: TRBV12-3/TRBV12-4; j_gene: TRBJ2-5; CDR3aa: CASSLGTRAETQYF
v_gene: TRBV7-2; j_gene: TRBJ2-7; CDR3aa: CASSLDGGVVSEQYF
v_gene: TRBV12-3/TRBV12-4; j_gene: TRBJ2-5; CDR3aa: CASSPQTRNQETQYF
v_gene: TRBV29-1; j_gene: TRBJ2-7; CDR3aa: CSGFSGISYEQYF
v_gene: TRBV5-1; j_gene: TRBJ1-2; CDR3aa: CASSSSITGGNGYTF
v_gene: TRBV29-1; j_gene: TRBJ2-3; CDR3aa: CSVELGGDTQYF
v_gene: TRBV7-9; j_gene: TRBJ2-7; CDR3aa: CASSLGIAWADEQYF
v_gene: TRBV5-1; j_gene: TRBJ1-6; CDR3aa: CASSYKGGSNSPLHF
v_gene: TRBV15; j_gene: TRBJ2-1; CDR3aa: CATSRGRGSYNEQFF
v_gene: TRBV2; j_gene: TRBJ2-1; CDR3aa: CASSVGTSGTSEQFF
v_gene: TRBV5-1; j_gene: TRBJ2-3; CDR3aa: CASSRPTGTGGRDTQYF
v_gene: TRBV6-2/TRBV6-3; j_gene: TRBJ2-7; CDR3aa: CASSYSAGVSRREQYF
v_gene: TRBV7-3; j_gene: TRBJ2-5; CDR3aa: CASSLLGASGNRETQYF
v_gene: TRBV12-3/TRBV12-4; j_gene: TRBJ2-2; CDR3aa: CASRRLAGEKRGELFF
v_gene: TRBV4-2; j_gene: TRBJ2-1; CDR3aa: CASSPTPINEQFF
v_gene: TRBV10-3; j_gene: TRBJ1-1; CDR3aa: CAISESRILNTEAFF
v_gene: TRBV29-1; j_gene: TRBJ2-3; CDR3aa: CSVHGLAGTDTQYF
v_gene: TRBV12-3/TRBV12-4; j_gene: TRBJ2-4; CDR3aa: CASSLTDGRGIQYF
v_gene: TRBV29-1; j_gene: TRBJ1-2; CDR3aa: CSASVNPNYGYTF
v_gene: TRBV28; j_gene: TRBJ2-4; CDR3aa: CASSSGRKNIQYF
v_gene: TRBV30; j_gene: TRBJ2-5; CDR3aa: CAWRRQGPETQYF
v_gene: TRBV27; j_gene: TRBJ1-3; CDR3aa: CASSLKKDSPNTIYF
v_gene: TRBV7-9; j_gene: TRBJ2-5; CDR3aa: CASSLTSGRARETQYF
v_gene: TRBV14; j_gene: TRBJ1-5; CDR3aa: CASSQRRDQPQHF